Below are 2 T cell receptor beta chains sequenced from a single sample in a study of cytomegalovirus exposure and HLA in healthy donors. PCR amplification relied on 60 Vbeta primers (plus 13 Jbeta primers). TCRdb's table, derived via immunoSEQ multiplex PCR, lists solely in-frame clones and lacks some. The table has some 220,000 clones, more than 60% seen once. The specimen was PBMCs. The origin of the receptors is a woman aged 55-75 years in good health and CMV-seropositive.

In its sample, this clone was seen a few times. The V gene is TRBV7-9, the J gene TRBJ1-4; a weak D match, TRBD1 (6 bases). The CDR3 has 15 amino acids. Germline assignment: CDR1 SEHNR and CDR2 FQNEAQ (reference sequence). Trimming pared 5 bases from V and 7 bases from J, leaving 17 bases between. The CDR3 spells CASSPTAGASEKLFF. CDR3 coding DNA: TGTGCCAGCAGCCCAACGGCAGGGGCGAGTGAAAAACTGTTTTTT.

This rearrangement joins TRBV29-1 to TRBJ2-5; tentatively, D is TRBD2 (5 bases). The CDR3 loop spans 14 amino acids. CDR1 is SQVTM and CDR2 is ANQGSEA in the germline V gene. V was clipped by 1 base and J by 7 bases, with 16 bases between them. The CDR3 loop is CSVEADSTPGTQYF. CDR3 in DNA: TGCAGCGTTGAAGCGGACTCTACCCCCGGGACCCAGTACTTC.